This T cell receptor (beta chain) derives from a study of low-dose radiotherapy and immunotherapy resistance in tumors (dated by TCRdb to between 2021 and 2022). Turning to the overall study: In Cohort 1, 0.5 Gy per fraction was delivered every 2 weeks, and a total PTV dose of 6.5 Gy was prescribed. Patients in Cohort 2 were given 1 Gy per fraction every two weeks, for a total of 13 Gy across 26 weeks. Patients were given nivolumab as a 240 mg flat dose every two weeks and ipilimumab at 1 mg/kg every six weeks, with both drugs delivered intravenously. Cyclophosphamide 200 mg/m2 was given intravenously every two weeks, one day before each radiation and immunotherapy administration. Patients took aspirin 300 mg orally once daily for four cycles, starting on cycle 1 day 1. Randomization of trial participants into treatment groups was not performed. Eight patients were included in the translational analysis, namely three from the first dose cohort plus the first five from the second dose cohort.

Read against the paper, the sample's time point label means: before trial treatment. Donors were enrolled in RACIN, a single-arm phase I dose-escalation trial combining nivolumab, ipilimumab, aspirin, low-dose cyclophosphamide and low-dose radiotherapy. To be eligible, a patient needed to have an advanced solid tumor that was TIL-negative. The CDR1 and CDR2 encoded by the germline V gene are MDHEN and SYDVKM. CDR3 length: 14 amino acids, cysteine to phenylalanine. Only CDR3 DNA is held: 42 bases, read in frame from base 1. The V end loses 6 bases and the J end loses 10 bases, and a stretch of 19 bases separates them. TCRdb names Illumina HiSeq 2500 as the instrument used. To make first-strand cDNA, Superscript III was used along with a set of TRAV- and TRBV-specific primers so that both the TCRalpha and TCRbeta chains were covered. TCRs were amplified with Phusion for 20 to 25 PCR cycles using a constant-region primer together with the adapter attached to the V primers. Amplification of the isolated mRNA was done with the MessageAmp II aRNA Amplification Kit, which involved a roughly 15-hour in vitro transcription at 37 degrees C. The Dynabeads mRNA DIRECT Purification Kit was used to isolate mRNA for TCR sequencing. A second 25-cycle Phusion PCR added indexed Illumina adapters, and products were purified with AMPure XP beads. The original methods were these. Using custom Perl scripts, TCR sequences that encoded the same protein were pooled, out-of-frame sequences were dropped, and the abundance of each clonotype was calculated. Any TCR sequence backed by just one read was left out of the analysis. Shannon entropy, Gini index, clonality, richness, and the frequency of TCRs shared between repertoires were included as repertoire metrics. The public reads were reanalyzed by TCRdb: fastp trimming at Q25, MiXCR alignment, in-frame beta chains only. Merged by CDR3 protein, the rows form single entries marked with the most common genes and DNA. TCRdb, not the authors, supplied the V and J calls. Across this sample there are roughly 76,000 distinct CDR3 sequences, with under 20% seen only once. The top ten constitute around 6.3% of the sample.

As to this clonotype: Its antigen specificity is not known. No much larger clone is present one base from it, and per-base qualities are unavailable.

The sequence was obtained from a male donor with prostate cancer. The specimen was PBMCs, collected before treatment. The rearranged chain carries TRBV28 and TRBJ2-4; a tentative D match to TRBD1 spans 5 bases. At the DNA level, the sequence is TGTGCCAGCAGCCGGCAAGGGGCCCTGGGGATTCAGTACTTC. It translates as CASSRQGALGIQYF. Reference TRBV28 and TRBJ2-4 proteins supply the regions before and after the CDR3; the full variable domain is: DVKVTQSSRYLVKRTGEKVFLECVQDMDHENMFWYRQDPGLGLRLIYFSYDVKMKEKGDIPEGYSVSREKKERFSLILESASTNQTSMYLCASSRQGALGIQYFGAGTRLSVL.